This is a list of T cell receptor beta chains from one sample in a study of T cells in Graves' hyperthyroidism and ophthalmopathy. TCRdb used MiXCR to reprocess the multiplex PCR reads, holding one entry per CDR3 protein. This sample has around 520,000 distinct CDR3 sequences, with roughly a quarter found just once. Sequencing was performed on blood. These receptors all come from a woman aged 25 to 39 with Graves' ophthalmopathy. CDR3s include the opening cysteine and the closing phenylalanine or tryptophan. Each record gives: clone size, D gene, V gene, J gene, CDR3 protein, CDR3 DNA. A D gene is named only where the DNA matches it firmly. Clone size is stated in some rows and not others, as once, few, many or a class when expanded.

-	-	TRBV12-3/TRBV12-4	TRBJ1-3	CASIRRNTIYF	TGTGCCAGCATTCGAAGAAACACCATATATTTT
-	-	TRBV7-8	TRBJ1-5	CASSLVRISNQPQHF	TGTGCCAGCAGCTTAGTCCGGATCAGCAATCAGCCCCAGCATTTT
-	-	TRBV12-3/TRBV12-4	TRBJ1-2	CASSAPRTVLYGYTF	TGTGCCAGCAGTGCGCCCCGGACAGTTCTCTATGGCTACACCTTC
many	-	TRBV6-5	TRBJ1-5	CASSYEGYQPQHF	TGTGCCAGCAGTTACGAAGGGTACCAGCCCCAGCATTTT
many	-	TRBV20-1	TRBJ1-1	CSAPTWQKYTEAFF	TGCAGTGCCCCCACCTGGCAGAAGTACACTGAAGCTTTCTTT
few	-	TRBV20-1	TRBJ1-2	CSAPPHGGGYGYAF	TGCAGTGCTCCGCCGCACGGGGGTGGCTATGGCTACGCCTTC
few	TRBD1	TRBV12-3/TRBV12-4	TRBJ1-5	CASSPTPWTGDQPQHF	TGTGCCAGCAGTCCAACCCCCTGGACAGGGGATCAGCCCCAGCATTTT
many	-	TRBV28	TRBJ2-7	CASSSQVVEQYF	TGTGCCAGCAGTTCACAGGTTGTCGAGCAGTACTTC
-	-	TRBV11-2	TRBJ1-5	CASSLFPGRGDQPQHF	TGTGCCAGCAGCTTATTTCCGGGGCGCGGGGATCAGCCCCAGCATTTT
many	-	TRBV11-2	TRBJ2-7	CASSLLSEQYF	TGTGCCAGCAGCCTCTTATCCGAGCAGTACTTC
-	-	TRBV6-1	TRBJ1-1	CASTLGQQSTEAFF	TGTGCCAGCACCCTGGGACAACAGAGCACTGAAGCTTTCTTT
many	-	TRBV9	TRBJ2-2	CASSAGSSANTGELFF	TGTGCCAGCAGCGCCGGATCTAGCGCGAACACCGGGGAGCTGTTTTTT
many	-	TRBV7-8	TRBJ2-7	CASSPGYHEQYF	TGTGCCAGCAGCCCAGGGTACCACGAGCAGTACTTC
few	-	TRBV6-5	TRBJ1-1	CASSYRPQGNTEAFF	TGTGCCAGCAGTTACCGGCCGCAGGGGAACACTGAAGCTTTCTTT
-	-	TRBV15	TRBJ2-7	CATSIGLEGGRYEQYF	TGTGCCACCAGCATAGGGCTCGAGGGGGGGCGGTACGAGCAGTACTTC
-	-	TRBV6-1	TRBJ1-2	CASSGSTPLGYGYTF	TGTGCCAGCAGCGGTTCGACGCCTCTAGGCTATGGCTACACCTTC
many	-	TRBV12-3/TRBV12-4	TRBJ1-5	CASSNRYDRSNQPQHF	TGTGCCAGCAGTAATAGATATGACAGATCCAATCAGCCCCAGCATTTT
many	-	TRBV2	TRBJ1-1	CASSEWVFEEAFF	TGTGCCAGCAGTGAATGGGTTTTCGAGGAAGCTTTCTTT
many	-	TRBV15	TRBJ2-4	CATSRDRTNIQYF	TGTGCCACCAGCAGAGATCGAACGAACATTCAGTACTTC
few	-	TRBV20-1	TRBJ2-2	CSARVGTGTGELFF	TGCAGTGCTAGGGTGGGGACCGGGACCGGGGAGCTGTTTTTT
few	-	TRBV12-3/TRBV12-4	TRBJ1-2	CASSSGGYTF	TGTGCCAGCAGTTCAGGTGGCTACACCTTC
-	-	TRBV7-2	TRBJ1-2	CASSLNGPF	TGTGCCAGCAGCTTAAACGGACCTTTC
-	-	TRBV18	TRBJ1-2	CASSPEQFYGYTF	TGTGCCAGCTCACCAGAACAGTTCTATGGCTACACCTTC
many	-	TRBV3-1	TRBJ2-2	CASSQAHLQGRGELFF	TGTGCCAGCAGCCAAGCCCATTTACAGGGACGTGGGGAGCTGTTTTTT
few	-	TRBV29-1	TRBJ1-3	CSVEGALWGGNTIYF	TGCAGCGTTGAAGGAGCCCTGTGGGGAGGAAACACCATATATTTT
many	-	TRBV14	TRBJ2-5	CASSLPQTQETQYF	TGTGCCAGCAGCCTACCCCAGACCCAAGAGACCCAGTACTTC
-	-	TRBV20-1	TRBJ1-2	CSAGANYGYTF	TGCAGTGCGGGCGCTAACTATGGCTACACCTTC
many	-	TRBV5-1	TRBJ2-5	CASSLGFRLETQYF	TGCGCCAGCAGCTTGGGGTTTCGGCTGGAGACCCAGTACTTC
-	-	TRBV5-1	TRBJ2-5	CASTRGFQETQYF	TGCGCCAGCACCAGGGGTTTCCAAGAGACCCAGTACTTC
many	-	TRBV4-3	TRBJ2-2	CASSGRGNTGELFF	TGCGCCAGCAGTGGCAGGGGGAACACCGGGGAGCTGTTTTTT
many	TRBD1	TRBV5-1	TRBJ2-2	CASSLASGQESGELFF	TGCGCCAGCAGCTTGGCTTCAGGACAGGAAAGCGGGGAGCTGTTTTTT
many	TRBD1	TRBV27	TRBJ1-2	CASSLRGQGPNYGYTF	TGTGCCAGCAGTTTACGGGGACAGGGCCCTAACTATGGCTACACCTTC
many	-	TRBV7-9	TRBJ2-5	CASSSSYQETQYF	TGTGCCAGCAGCTCTTCGTACCAAGAGACCCAGTACTTC
few	-	TRBV19	TRBJ1-1	CASSASEAFF	TGTGCCAGTTCGGCATCTGAAGCTTTCTTT
many	-	TRBV7-9	TRBJ1-1	CASSSGWGARLTEAFF	TGTGCCAGCAGCTCCGGATGGGGTGCTCGGCTCACTGAAGCTTTCTTT
many	TRBD1	TRBV10-3	TRBJ1-2	CAISESSGGNYGYTF	TGTGCCATCAGTGAGTCATCAGGGGGGAATTATGGCTACACCTTC
-	TRBD1	TRBV13	TRBJ1-6	CASSTPDRTSYNSPLHF	TGTGCCAGCAGCACTCCGGACAGGACCTCCTATAATTCACCCCTCCACTTT
many	TRBD2	TRBV30	TRBJ2-3	CAWSVRGGSTDTQYF	TGTGCCTGGAGTGTCCGGGGGGGGAGCACAGATACGCAGTATTTT
-	TRBD2	TRBV20-1	TRBJ2-5	CSARERGLAGVGTQYF	TGCAGTGCTAGAGAACGGGGACTAGCGGGTGTAGGGACCCAGTACTTC
many	-	TRBV28	TRBJ2-1	CASSFPEGIPYNEQFF	TGTGCCAGCAGTTTCCCGGAGGGGATACCTTACAATGAGCAGTTCTTC
many	TRBD1	TRBV20-1	TRBJ2-7	CSAGGQSSYEQYF	TGCAGTGCTGGGGGACAGAGCTCCTACGAGCAGTACTTC
-	-	TRBV6-2/TRBV6-3	TRBJ1-2	CASSDPTGSSNYGYTF	TGTGCCAGCAGTGACCCGACAGGATCTTCTAACTATGGCTACACCTTC
-	-	TRBV19	TRBJ1-3	CASTLTPNSGNTIYF	TGTGCCAGTACCCTTACCCCGAACTCTGGAAACACCATATATTTT
many	-	TRBV6-5	TRBJ1-2	CASSYWGTKANYGYTF	TGTGCCAGCAGTTACTGGGGGACAAAAGCTAACTATGGCTACACCTTC
few	-	TRBV5-6	TRBJ2-2	CASSFGTGNTGELFF	TGTGCCAGCAGCTTTGGTACAGGGAACACCGGGGAGCTGTTTTTT
-	-	TRBV20-1	TRBJ2-7	CSPQGSYEQYF	TGCAGCCCTCAGGGGTCCTACGAGCAGTACTTC
many	-	TRBV10-3	TRBJ1-1	CAISVGGNTEAFF	TGTGCCATCAGTGTTGGGGGAAACACTGAAGCTTTCTTT
many	-	TRBV20-1	TRBJ2-5	CSAERGFETQYF	TGCAGTGCTGAAAGAGGATTCGAGACCCAGTACTTC
many	TRBD1	TRBV2	TRBJ1-2	CASSTTGDSYTF	TGTGCCAGCAGTACGACAGGGGATAGCTACACCTTC
-	TRBD1	TRBV6-2/TRBV6-3	TRBJ2-2	CASSLGTGSTGELFF	TGTGCCAGCAGTTTAGGGACAGGGTCCACCGGGGAGCTGTTTTTT
many	-	TRBV12-3/TRBV12-4	TRBJ1-5	CASSLKGNGQPQHF	TGTGCCAGCAGTTTAAAGGGAAATGGGCAGCCCCAGCATTTT